A selection of T cell receptor beta chains follows, all from one sample in a study of blood T cell repertoires in COVID-19. Clones were sequenced by immunoSEQ multiplex PCR, and TCRdb holds only the in-frame ones, with some missing. Here the sample spans some 50,000 clones, about 83% being singletons. The sample taken for sequencing was peripheral blood. These receptors were collected from a man older than 75 in a cohort sampled during active COVID-19. Each CDR3 is given with its conserved first and last residue. D genes are given only for firm matches.

D: TRBD1; V: TRBV18; J: TRBJ1-1; CDR3: CASSPYLAGGNTEAFF
D: -; V: TRBV5-1; J: TRBJ1-2; CDR3: CASSPLIPYGYTF
D: TRBD1; V: TRBV20-1; J: TRBJ2-5; CDR3: CSASKDRVQETQYF
D: TRBD1; V: TRBV6-2/TRBV6-3; J: TRBJ1-1; CDR3: CASSYSNRGRGTEAFF
D: -; V: TRBV4-1; J: TRBJ2-1; CDR3: CASSARSIQMGGFYNEQFF
D: -; V: TRBV19; J: TRBJ2-3; CDR3: CASSPITQLADTQYF
D: -; V: TRBV29-1; J: TRBJ1-1; CDR3: CSVLDRNTEAFF
D: TRBD1; V: TRBV4-1; J: TRBJ2-5; CDR3: CASSPGQARPETQYF
D: -; V: TRBV3-1/TRBV3-2; J: TRBJ2-3; CDR3: CASSQRETSTDTQYF
D: -; V: TRBV6-5; J: TRBJ1-5; CDR3: CASIPGQRFQPQHF
D: TRBD1; V: TRBV7-8; J: TRBJ1-5; CDR3: CASSLRGPNSNQPQHF
D: TRBD2; V: TRBV4-3; J: TRBJ2-2; CDR3: CASSQDGGRTGELFF
D: -; V: TRBV28; J: TRBJ2-7; CDR3: CASSLYRTLYEQYF
D: -; V: TRBV10-3; J: TRBJ2-1; CDR3: CAISESARQSSYNEQFF
D: TRBD1; V: TRBV4-2; J: TRBJ2-2; CDR3: CASSQDPGQGSGELFF
D: -; V: TRBV18; J: TRBJ2-7; CDR3: CASSPPLGQGSNEQYF
D: -; V: TRBV28; J: TRBJ1-5; CDR3: CASSLTGLGRGNQPQHF
D: -; V: TRBV6-5; J: TRBJ1-5; CDR3: CASSPTGGQPQHF
D: TRBD2; V: TRBV4-1; J: TRBJ2-3; CDR3: CASSRLAGSDTQYF
D: -; V: TRBV19; J: TRBJ2-2; CDR3: CASSPQTQTSGELFF
D: -; V: TRBV4-3; J: TRBJ2-6; CDR3: CASSPRETGSGANVLTF
D: -; V: TRBV19; J: TRBJ2-7; CDR3: CASSMGGLIYEQYF
D: TRBD1; V: TRBV7-9; J: TRBJ2-6; CDR3: CASSLAPGTGGTGANVLTF
D: -; V: TRBV6-1; J: TRBJ1-5; CDR3: CARSEALNQPQHF
D: -; V: TRBV19; J: TRBJ1-2; CDR3: CASRRTGRGNYGYTF
D: -; V: TRBV5-1; J: TRBJ2-2; CDR3: CASSLTGSTGELFF
D: -; V: TRBV6-5; J: TRBJ1-2; CDR3: CASSFGGYGYTF
D: TRBD2; V: TRBV3-1/TRBV3-2; J: TRBJ2-3; CDR3: CASSELAGTDTQYF
D: TRBD2; V: TRBV30; J: TRBJ2-1; CDR3: CAWGQRGLYNEQFF
D: -; V: TRBV28; J: TRBJ1-5; CDR3: CASSLIYRSNQPQHF
D: -; V: TRBV5-1; J: TRBJ1-1; CDR3: CASSLGSVGGTEAFF
D: -; V: TRBV6-1; J: TRBJ2-4; CDR3: CASSEIMKNIQYF
D: -; V: TRBV4-1; J: TRBJ1-5; CDR3: CASSQEWGGAGQPQHF
D: -; V: TRBV10-2; J: TRBJ2-7; CDR3: CASSETTRAGQYF
D: -; V: TRBV10-3; J: TRBJ2-2; CDR3: CAISTATGELFF
D: TRBD2; V: TRBV6-5; J: TRBJ2-1; CDR3: CASSAGVPNEQFF
D: -; V: TRBV20-1; J: TRBJ1-2; CDR3: CSARGGSGYTF
D: TRBD1; V: TRBV12-3/TRBV12-4; J: TRBJ1-2; CDR3: CASSSQGARGYTF
D: -; V: TRBV21-1; J: TRBJ1-6; CDR3: CASSSNLGLMVLHSPLHF
D: TRBD1; V: TRBV25-1; J: TRBJ2-7; CDR3: CASRGTGDEQYF